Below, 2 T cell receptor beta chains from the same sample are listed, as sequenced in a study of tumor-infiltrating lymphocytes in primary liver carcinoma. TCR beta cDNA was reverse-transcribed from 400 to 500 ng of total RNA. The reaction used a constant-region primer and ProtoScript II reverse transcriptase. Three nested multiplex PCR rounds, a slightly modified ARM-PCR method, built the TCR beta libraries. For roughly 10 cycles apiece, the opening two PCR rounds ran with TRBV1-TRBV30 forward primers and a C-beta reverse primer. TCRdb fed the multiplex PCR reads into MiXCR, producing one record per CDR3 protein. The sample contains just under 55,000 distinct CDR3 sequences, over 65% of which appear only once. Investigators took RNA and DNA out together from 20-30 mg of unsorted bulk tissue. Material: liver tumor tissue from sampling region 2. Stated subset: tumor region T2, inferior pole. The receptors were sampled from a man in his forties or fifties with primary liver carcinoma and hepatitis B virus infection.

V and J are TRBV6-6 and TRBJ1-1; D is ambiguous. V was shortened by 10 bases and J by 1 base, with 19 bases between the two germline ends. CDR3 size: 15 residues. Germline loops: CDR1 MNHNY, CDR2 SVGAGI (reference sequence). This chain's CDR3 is CANMDSGSGNTEAFF. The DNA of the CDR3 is TGTGCCAACATGGATTCGGGTTCGGGGAACACTGAAGCTTTCTTT.

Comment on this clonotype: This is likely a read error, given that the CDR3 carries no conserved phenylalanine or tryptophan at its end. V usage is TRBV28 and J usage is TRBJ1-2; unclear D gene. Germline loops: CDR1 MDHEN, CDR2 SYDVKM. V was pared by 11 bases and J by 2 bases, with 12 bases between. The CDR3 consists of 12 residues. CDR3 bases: TGTGCCGGCGCGGATAGCAACTATGGCTACACCATC. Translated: CAGADSNYGYTI.